Below are 29 T cell receptor beta chains sequenced from a single sample in a study of memory CD4+ T cells and cytomegalovirus serostatus. The sort gate was single viable CD3+CD4+CD8-CD45RO+ cells for memory CD4+ T cells. Libraries were prepared by immunoSEQ multiplex PCR; TCRdb keeps only in-frame clonotypes and omits some of them. Found here are approximately 60,000 clones, over 65% of them singletons; the top ten hold 2% to 3%. Sequencing was carried out using memory CD4+ T cells from blood. The source is an adult in good health and CMV-seropositive.

The chain is built from TRBV5-8 and TRBJ2-5; no definite D call. The V and J ends lost 1 base and 7 bases respectively, with 2 bases between them. Germline lookup yields CDR1 SGHTS and CDR2 YDEGEE. The CDR3 is 10 residues long. CDR3 bases: TGTGCCAGCAGCTTGTGGACCCAGTACTTC. Translation: CASSLWTQYF.

V is TRBV28 and J is TRBJ2-3, with unresolved D. V lost 6 bases, J lost 1 base, and 11 bases lay in between. CDR1 MDHEN and CDR2 SYDVKM come from the germline V gene. The CDR3 is 14 amino acids. The CDR3 bases are TGTGCCAGCAGCCCAGTTGACGGCACAGATACGCAGTATTTT. Amino acid sequence: CASSPVDGTDTQYF.

J is TRBJ2-3 and V is TRBV27, with 9 positions matching TRBD2. Germline trimming cut 11 bases from V and 4 bases from J; bases unmatched to any gene: 25. The CDR3 length is 19 residues. Germline V gene data show CDR1 as MNHEY and CDR2 as SMNVEV (reference sequence). The CDR3 here is CAPRIGRAGRGGASDTQYF. CDR3 nucleotides: TGTGCCCCCAGGATAGGGCGAGCGGGGCGGGGGGGCGCCTCAGATACGCAGTATTTT.

V is TRBV29-1 and J is TRBJ1-1; 8 bases map to TRBD1. The V gene end was trimmed by 6 bases and the J gene end by 0 bases; junction bases not matched to a gene: 6. CDR3 size: 14 residues. Germline loops: CDR1 SQVTM, CDR2 ANQGSEA. The CDR3: CSVTGEGMNTEAFF. CDR3 DNA: TGCAGCGTGACAGGGGAGGGAATGAACACTGAAGCTTTCTTT. Full variable domain (remainder filled in from reference TRBV29-1 and TRBJ1-1): SAVISQKPSRDICQRGTSLTIQCQVDSQVTMMFWYRQQPGQSLTLIATANQGSEATYESGFVIDKFPISRPNLTFSTLTVSNMSPEDSSIYLCSVTGEGMNTEAFFGQGTRLTVV.

V gene TRBV11-3 combines with J gene TRBJ2-2; 9 nucleotides match TRBD1. V shed 0 bases, J shed 6 bases, and the junction held 11 bases outside the gene matches. The CDR3 spans 18 residues. The germline CDR1 and CDR2 sequences are SGHNT and YENEEA. The CDR3 sequence: CASSLDQSGTGYAGELFF. CDR3 nucleotide sequence: TGTGCCAGCAGCTTAGACCAATCCGGGACAGGGTATGCCGGGGAGCTGTTTTTT.

This clone has just one count. The chain uses TRBV18 and TRBJ2-5; no definite D call. The V and J ends lost 2 bases and 4 bases respectively, with 11 bases between them. CDR3 length: 14 amino acids. Germline V gene data show CDR1 as KGHSH and CDR2 as LQKENI. Here the CDR3 DNA reads TGTGCCAGCTCACCAACCGGAGTGGGAGAGACCCAGTACTTC. It translates to CASSPTGVGETQYF.

This rearrangement joins TRBV5-4 to TRBJ2-1; TRBD2 matches at 11 bases. V lost 3 bases, J lost 0 bases, and 8 bases stayed unmatched. The CDR3 loop spans 18 amino acids. Germline V gene sequence: CDR1 SGHNT, CDR2 YYREEE (reference sequence). Here the CDR3 reads CASSSGTSGTSSYNEQFF. The CDR3 DNA reads TGTGCCAGCAGCTCCGGGACTAGCGGAACGAGCTCCTACAATGAGCAGTTCTTC.

This clone was observed a few times. This CDR3 is CASSLGLGSSYEQYV. The CDR3 DNA follows: TGTGCCAGCAGCTTAGGCCTGGGGTCGTCCTACGAGCAGTACGTC. The chain carries TRBV7-2 and TRBJ2-7, with unresolved D. V was cut by 1 base and J by 1 base, with 11 bases left in between. Germline assignment: CDR1 SGHTA and CDR2 FQGNSA. This CDR3 comprises 15 residues.

This sequence joins TRBV2 and TRBJ2-1; 14 bases match TRBD2. Germline-derived CDR1 and CDR2 are SNHLY and FYNNEI. The CDR3 is 13 residues long. With 8 bases clipped from V and 7 bases from J, the junction kept 1 base outside the gene matches. For the CDR3, the DNA is TGTGCCAGCGGGACTAGCGGGAGTAATGAGCAGTTCTTC. It yields the protein CASGTSGSNEQFF.

This clone was counted a few times. The chain uses TRBV7-2 and TRBJ1-2; no definite D call. V lost 5 bases, J lost 8 bases, and 15 bases lay in between. The germline gives CDR1 SGHTA, CDR2 FQGNSA. This CDR3 is 13 amino acids long. CDR3: CASSPSGRVGYTF. The CDR3 coding sequence is TGTGCCAGCAGCCCTAGTGGGAGGGTCGGCTACACCTTC.

The chain is built from TRBV7-9 and TRBJ1-2, with TRBD1 matching over 9 bases. Germline V gives CDR1 SEHNR, CDR2 FQNEAQ (reference sequence). This CDR3 spans 14 amino acids. The ends lost 5 bases at V and 6 bases at J; junction bases unmatched: 7. The CDR3 sequence: CASSPGQGKNGYTF. CDR3 nucleotide sequence: TGTGCCAGCAGCCCGGGACAGGGTAAAAATGGCTACACCTTC.

This clone has more than one count but fewer than ten. The chain joins TRBV7-2 to TRBJ2-2; D gene unclear. Trimming stripped 4 bases from V and 0 bases from J, with 9 bases between. Germline V gene lookup returns CDR1 SGHTA and CDR2 FQGNSA. This CDR3 spans 15 amino acids. The CDR3 is CASSSGASNTGELFF. The CDR3 bases are TGTGCCAGCAGCTCTGGCGCGTCGAACACCGGGGAGCTGTTTTTT.

The chain is built from TRBV15 and TRBJ2-2; TRBD1 aligns across 7 bases. The germline V gene has CDR1 LNHNV and CDR2 YYDKDF (reference sequence). Trimming at V came to 5 bases and at J to 4 bases, leaving 1 base not matched to a gene. The CDR3 is 13 residues long. In DNA form, the CDR3 reads TGTGCCACCAGCGGACAGGTCACCGGGGAGCTGTTTTTT. Residues: CATSGQVTGELFF.

V and J are TRBV15 and TRBJ1-4; unclear D gene. V was shortened by 6 bases and J by 0 bases, with 8 bases between the two germline ends. This CDR3 is 14 amino acids long. Germline V gene sequence: CDR1 LNHNV, CDR2 YYDKDF (reference sequence). The CDR3, as DNA: TGTGCCACCAGTTACAGTGCAACTAATGAAAAACTGTTTTTT. This sequence encodes CATSYSATNEKLFF.

V usage is TRBV6-6 and J usage is TRBJ1-3; no reliable D call. This CDR3 is built from 12 residues. V was cut by 8 bases and J by 9 bases, with 14 bases left in between. Per germline, CDR1 MNHNY and CDR2 SVGAGI (reference sequence). The CDR3 DNA reads as TGTGCCAGCCACCGGGATAGTGGCACCATATATTTT. This codes for CASHRDSGTIYF.

The chain recombines TRBV6-1 with TRBJ2-2, with TRBD2 matching 7 bases. CDR1 and CDR2 (germline): MNHNS, SASEGT. V shed 7 bases and J 5 bases; nucleotides not matched to a gene: 7. The CDR3 length is 14 residues. Here the CDR3 DNA reads TGTGCCAGCATGCCAGCGGGATTGACCGGGGAGCTGTTTTTT. This codes for CASMPAGLTGELFF.

This chain uses TRBV6-1 with TRBJ1-5; no clear D gene. The V and J ends lost 2 bases and 3 bases respectively, with 11 bases between them. The CDR3 runs 15 residues. Germline CDR1 is MNHNS and CDR2 is SASEGT. As DNA, the CDR3 is TGTGCCAGCAGTGAACCCGGTCTTGACAATCAGCCCCAGCATTTT. Protein: CASSEPGLDNQPQHF.

This chain connects TRBV7-9 to TRBJ2-1; D may be TRBD2 (6 bases). V was cut by 2 bases and J by 4 bases, with 12 bases left in between. The CDR3 totals 15 residues. Germline loops: CDR1 SEHNR, CDR2 FQNEAQ (reference sequence). The CDR3 spells CASSLMGGEYNEQFF. CDR3 DNA: TGTGCCAGCAGCTTAATGGGCGGGGAGTACAATGAGCAGTTCTTC.

The chain has TRBV18 and TRBJ1-1; unclear D gene. The CDR3 sequence is 13 residues long. CDR1 is KGHSH and CDR2 is LQKENI in the germline V gene. Trimming took off 2 bases at V and 1 base at J, with 5 bases between the two ends. CDR3 in DNA: TGTGCCAGCTCACCAAAAGAGAACACTGAAGCTTTCTTT. Translation: CASSPKENTEAFF.

In DNA, the CDR3 is TGTGCCAGCAGCCTCGAGGTTGGTGAGCAGTTCTTC. Residues: CASSLEVGEQFF. The chain couples TRBV9 to TRBJ2-1, with D hard to call. The germline V gene has CDR1 SGDLS and CDR2 YYNGEE. This CDR3 region has 12 residues. V shed 4 bases and J shed 9 bases, with 11 bases lying between them. The entire variable domain, with the rest obtained from reference TRBV9 and TRBJ2-1, is as follows: DSGVTQTPKHLITATGQRVTLRCSPRSGDLSVYWYQQSLDQGLQFLIQYYNGEERAKGNILERFSAQQFPDLHSELNLSSLELGDSALYFCASSLEVGEQFFGPGTRLTVL.

The genes are TRBV19 and TRBJ2-5; 10 nucleotides match TRBD2. V gave up 4 bases and J gave up 5 bases; unmatched junction bases: 10. Germline V gene data show CDR1 as LNHDA and CDR2 as SQIVND (reference sequence). The CDR3 contains 16 residues. In DNA form, the CDR3 reads TGTGCCAGTAGTAGATATTTTGGGACTAGCGTGGAGACCCAGTACTTC. It codes for CASSRYFGTSVETQYF.

The chain carries TRBV7-2 and TRBJ1-2; 7 bases match TRBD1. The CDR3 consists of 16 residues. In germline, CDR1 is SGHTA, CDR2 FQGNSA. V was pared by 5 bases and J by 7 bases, with 16 bases of the junction left unmatched. The CDR3 here is CASSTSSSGGYSGYTF. DNA for the CDR3: TGTGCCAGCAGCACTAGCTCGTCAGGGGGGTATAGTGGCTACACCTTC. Together with reference TRBV7-2 and TRBJ1-2, the CDR3 gives the full variable domain: GAGVSQSPSNKVTEKGKDVELRCDPISGHTALYWYRQSLGQGLEFLIYFQGNSAPDKSGLPSDRFSAERTGGSVSTLTIQRTQQEDSAVYLCASSTSSSGGYSGYTFGSGTRLTVV.

This clone was seen more than once but under ten times. The sample contains more than one DNA sequence encoding this CDR3. The chain joins TRBV20-1 to TRBJ1-2, with a possible D match to TRBD1 (5 bases). The V and J ends lost 5 bases and 7 bases respectively, with 8 bases between them. The CDR3 is 10 residues long. In germline, CDR1 is DFQATT, CDR2 SNEGSKA (reference sequence). CDR3 amino acids: CSAPQGGYTF. In DNA, the CDR3 is TGCAGTGCTCCCCAGGGTGGCTACACCTTC.

The rearrangement links TRBV27 to TRBJ1-4; 8 bases match TRBD1. CDR3 length: 16 amino acids. Germline lookup yields CDR1 MNHEY and CDR2 SMNVEV (reference sequence). V dropped 3 bases and J dropped 2; count of bases not matched to a gene: 5. This CDR3 reads CASSFYRGSTNEKLFF. The CDR3 DNA is TGTGCCAGCAGTTTTTACAGGGGGTCCACTAATGAAAAACTGTTTTTT.

This rearrangement joins TRBV25-1 to TRBJ1-4; 10 bases map to TRBD1. The CDR3 runs 15 residues. Germline CDR1 and CDR2: MGHDK and SYGVNS. The junction had 7 bases not matched to a gene; V was cut back by 5 bases and J by 7 bases. This CDR3 reads CASSSTGQGTEKLFF. In DNA form, the CDR3 reads TGTGCCAGCAGTAGTACGGGACAGGGGACTGAAAAACTGTTTTTT.

The chain couples TRBV29-1 to TRBJ1-1; possible D gene TRBD1, 5 bases. Germline CDR1 is SQVTM and CDR2 is ANQGSEA. V was clipped by 6 bases and J by 5 bases, with 16 bases between them. The CDR3 has 13 amino acids. As DNA, the CDR3 is TGCAGCGTGGCGGCAGGGAGAGATACTGAAGCTTTCTTT. Translating gives CSVAAGRDTEAFF.

This clone was seen a few times. The chain joins TRBV13 to TRBJ2-7, with 7 bases identical to TRBD2. J gave up 0 bases and V 5 bases, and 7 bases lay outside the gene matches. There are 15 residues in the CDR3. In germline, CDR1 is PRHDT, CDR2 FYEKMQ (reference sequence). The CDR3 DNA sequence: TGTGCCAGCAGCGGGGGGGTGACCAGCTCCTACGAGCAGTACTTC. This translates into CASSGGVTSSYEQYF.

The chain is built from TRBV10-1 and TRBJ1-2; unclear D gene. Trimming removed 0 bases from V and 1 base from J, with 9 bases in between. The length of the CDR3 is 15 residues. Germline V gene lookup returns CDR1 WNHNN and CDR2 SYGVQD (reference sequence). CDR3 protein: CASSESKGFNYGYTF. The CDR3 DNA is TGCGCCAGCAGTGAGTCGAAAGGGTTTAACTATGGCTACACCTTC.

This clone has a single count. The rearrangement joins TRBV7-6 to TRBJ2-1, with 13 nucleotides matching TRBD2. The J segment lost 13 bases and the V segment lost 6 bases, leaving 12 bases of the junction unmatched. Germline lookup yields CDR1 SGHVS and CDR2 FNYEAQ. CDR3 length equals 15 residues. CDR3 nucleotide sequence: TGTGCCAGCAGTCCCGGGACTAGCGGGACCAGCAGCCAGTTCTTC. Protein: CASSPGTSGTSSQFF.